This entry concerns a single T cell receptor (beta chain). This record comes from a study of blood T cell repertoires in COVID-19. Across the study: PBMCs, B-cell-depleted T cells, or T cells provided the cDNA or gDNA that made up the material.

Source study methods: Reference gene primer amplification gave nucleated cell count estimates. The protocol was immunoSEQ multiplex PCR, while the TCRdb copy is restricted to in-frame clones and leaves out a portion. Clone size and V and J calls were adopted from that table, with D and trimming inferred from the DNA. The table lists fewer than 200,000 clones, around 88% of them singletons, with roughly 4% in the top ten. Recruitment covered under 25 US areas and drew participants whose ages spanned about 18 to 90 years. Donors were grouped by their self-reported clinical history. Trimming shortened V by 4 bases and J by 4 bases, and 14 bases separated the two germline ends. The CDR3 runs to 15 residues. Germline-derived CDR1 and CDR2 are SGHRS and YFSETQ.

The sequencing input was PBMCs or T cells enriched from blood (not recorded which). This receptor was identified in a woman between 50 and 59 years old in a cohort exposed to, infected with or recovered from COVID-19 (not recorded which). The J gene is TRBJ2-2, the V gene TRBV5-1; D possibly corresponds to TRBD1 (6 bases). Here the CDR3 DNA reads TGCGCCAGCAGCACAACAGGGTTTTTCACCGGGGAGCTGTTTTTT. It encodes CASSTTGFFTGELFF.